This T cell receptor (beta chain) was sequenced during a study of cytomegalovirus exposure and HLA in healthy donors. Regarding the study as a whole: Apparent HLA restriction characterized most CMV-associated TCR beta chains in a later analysis.

In the PCR, 60 Vbeta and 13 Jbeta primers were used. Libraries were prepared by immunoSEQ multiplex PCR; TCRdb keeps only in-frame clonotypes and omits some of them. The sample has some 170,000 clones, roughly 81% seen once; the top ten hold 4.9%. Remarks on this clone: Its antigen is unknown.

The CDR3 loop spans 14 amino acids. V lost 0 bases and J 4 bases, leaving 9 bases between the germline ends. Germline V CDR1 and CDR2: MNHEY, SVGAGI. The TCR comes from a woman younger than 30 in good health and CMV-seropositive. V gene TRBV6-5 combines with J gene TRBJ1-1, with D unclear. The sequenced material came from PBMCs. As DNA, the CDR3 is TGTGCCAGCAGTTACTCGGGCCCCGTCACTGAAGCTTTCTTT. Translating gives CASSYSGPVTEAFF.